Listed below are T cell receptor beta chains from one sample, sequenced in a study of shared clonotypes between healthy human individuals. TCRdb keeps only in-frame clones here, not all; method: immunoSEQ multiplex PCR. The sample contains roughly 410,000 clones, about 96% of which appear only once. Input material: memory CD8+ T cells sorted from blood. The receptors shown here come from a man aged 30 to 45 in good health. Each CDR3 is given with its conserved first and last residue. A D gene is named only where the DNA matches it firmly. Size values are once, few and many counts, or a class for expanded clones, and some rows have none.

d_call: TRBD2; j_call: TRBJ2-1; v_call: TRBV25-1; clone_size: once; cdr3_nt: TGTGCCAGCAGTTCTCTAGCGGAATACAATGAGCAGTTCTTC; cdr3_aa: CASSSLAEYNEQFF
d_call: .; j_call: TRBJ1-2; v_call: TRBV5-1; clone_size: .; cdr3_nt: TGCGCCAGCAGCTTCTGGCCCAGGGGCCGCCCTTATGGCTACACCTTC; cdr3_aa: CASSFWPRGRPYGYTF
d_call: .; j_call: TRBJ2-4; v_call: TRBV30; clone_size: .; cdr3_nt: TGTGCCTGGAGTGTCCACGGCGTCAAAAACATTCAGTACTTC; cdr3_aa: CAWSVHGVKNIQYF
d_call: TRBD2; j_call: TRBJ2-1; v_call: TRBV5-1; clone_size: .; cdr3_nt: TGCGCCAGCAGCTTGCGCGTAGCGGGAGGCGAGCAGTTCTTC; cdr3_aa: CASSLRVAGGEQFF
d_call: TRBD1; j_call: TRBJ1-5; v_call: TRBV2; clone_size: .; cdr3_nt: TGTGCCAGCAGCGATGACAGGGGACTAGCCAATCAGCCCCAGCATTTT; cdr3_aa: CASSDDRGLANQPQHF
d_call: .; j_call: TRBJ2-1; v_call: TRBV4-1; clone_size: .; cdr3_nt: TGCGCCAGCAGCCAAGTCCCGGGAACGAATGAGCAGTTCTTC; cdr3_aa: CASSQVPGTNEQFF
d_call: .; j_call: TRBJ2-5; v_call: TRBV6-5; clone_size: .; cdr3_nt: TGTGCCAGCAGTTACTCGTCTTCAGGGGAGACCCAGTACTTC; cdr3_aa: CASSYSSSGETQYF
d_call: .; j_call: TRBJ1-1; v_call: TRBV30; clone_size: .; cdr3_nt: TGTGCCTGGGTCAGGGAGGAAAACACTGAAGCTTTCTTT; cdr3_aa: CAWVREENTEAFF
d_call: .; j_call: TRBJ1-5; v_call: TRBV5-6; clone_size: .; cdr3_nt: TGTGCCAGCAGCTTGGATCGGGGCCGAGGCAATCAGCCCCAGCATTTT; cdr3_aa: CASSLDRGRGNQPQHF
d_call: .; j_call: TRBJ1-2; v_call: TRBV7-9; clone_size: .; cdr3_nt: TGTGCCAGCAGCTTCGGCCAGGGGCTCTATGGCTACACCTTC; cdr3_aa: CASSFGQGLYGYTF
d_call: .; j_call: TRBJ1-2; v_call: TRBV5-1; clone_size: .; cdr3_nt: TGCGCCACCCAAATGAGACACGATGGTTATGGCTACACCTTC; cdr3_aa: CATQMRHDGYGYTF
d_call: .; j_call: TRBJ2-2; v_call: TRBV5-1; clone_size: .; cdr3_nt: TGCGCCAGCAGCTTGGTACAGGGCACCGGGGAGCTGTTTTTT; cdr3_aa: CASSLVQGTGELFF
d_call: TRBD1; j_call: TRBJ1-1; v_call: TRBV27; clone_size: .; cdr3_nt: TGTGCCAGCACCTCAGGGGGCGCGGGGACTGAAGCTTTCTTT; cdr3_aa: CASTSGGAGTEAFF
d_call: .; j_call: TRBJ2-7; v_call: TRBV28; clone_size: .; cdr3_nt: TGTGCCAGCAGTGAAGCGGGACACTACGAGCAGTACTTC; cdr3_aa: CASSEAGHYEQYF
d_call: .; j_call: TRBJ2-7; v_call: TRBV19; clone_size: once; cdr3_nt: TGTGCCAGTAGTACTTTCGACGGCTACGAGCAGTACTTC; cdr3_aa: CASSTFDGYEQYF
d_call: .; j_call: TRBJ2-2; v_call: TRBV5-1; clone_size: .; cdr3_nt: TGCGCCAGCAGTACTAGAGCCCAGTCCGGGGAGCTGTTTTTT; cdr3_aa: CASSTRAQSGELFF
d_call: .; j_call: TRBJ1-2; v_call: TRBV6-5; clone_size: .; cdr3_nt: TGTGCCAGCAGTTACGGGCAGTGGGATGGCTACACCTTC; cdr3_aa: CASSYGQWDGYTF
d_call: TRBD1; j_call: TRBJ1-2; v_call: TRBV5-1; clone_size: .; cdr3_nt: TGCGCCAGCAGCTTGGGCACAGGGGCGGGCTATGGCTACACCTTC; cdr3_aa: CASSLGTGAGYGYTF
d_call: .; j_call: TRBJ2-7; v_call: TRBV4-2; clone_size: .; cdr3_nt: TGTGCCAGCAGCCAACTGCCCACGGACGAGCAGTACTTC; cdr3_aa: CASSQLPTDEQYF
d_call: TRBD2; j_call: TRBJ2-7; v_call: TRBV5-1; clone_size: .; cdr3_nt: TGCGCCAGCAGCTTACTGACTAGCGGGAAATACGAGCAGTACTTC; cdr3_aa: CASSLLTSGKYEQYF
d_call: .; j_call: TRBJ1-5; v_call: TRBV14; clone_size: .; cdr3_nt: TGTGCCAGCAGCCAAGCAATAGACATGGGACAGCCCCAGCATTTT; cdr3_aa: CASSQAIDMGQPQHF
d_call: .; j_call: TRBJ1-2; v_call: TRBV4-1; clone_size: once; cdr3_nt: TGCGCCAGCAGCCAAGCGCCCCTCGGCGTTTTGTATGGCTACACCTTC; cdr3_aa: CASSQAPLGVLYGYTF
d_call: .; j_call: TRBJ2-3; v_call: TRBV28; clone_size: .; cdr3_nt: TGTGCCAGCAGTTTGCGGGATACGCAGTATTTT; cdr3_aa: CASSLRDTQYF
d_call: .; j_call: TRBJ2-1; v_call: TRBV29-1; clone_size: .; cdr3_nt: TGCAGCGCGGGGGGCACTTTCATTTCCGAGCAGTTCTTC; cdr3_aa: CSAGGTFISEQFF